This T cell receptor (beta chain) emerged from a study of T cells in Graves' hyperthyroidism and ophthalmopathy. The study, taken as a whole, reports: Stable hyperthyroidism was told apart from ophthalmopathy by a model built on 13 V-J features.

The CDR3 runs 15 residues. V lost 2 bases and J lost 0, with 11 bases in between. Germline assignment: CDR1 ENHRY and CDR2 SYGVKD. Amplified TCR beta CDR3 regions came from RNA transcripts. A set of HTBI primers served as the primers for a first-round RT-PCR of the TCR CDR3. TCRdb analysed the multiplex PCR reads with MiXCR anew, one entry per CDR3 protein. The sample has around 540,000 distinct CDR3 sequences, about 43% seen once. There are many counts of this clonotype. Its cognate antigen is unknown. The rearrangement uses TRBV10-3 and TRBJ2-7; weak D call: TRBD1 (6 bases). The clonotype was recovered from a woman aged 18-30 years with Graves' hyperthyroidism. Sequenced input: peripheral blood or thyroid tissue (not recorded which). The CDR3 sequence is CAISERDRYSYEQYF. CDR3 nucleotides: TGTGCCATCAGTGAGAGAGACAGGTACTCCTACGAGCAGTACTTC.